This TCR beta chain appears in the sequencing data of a study of shared clonotypes between healthy human individuals. Study-level information: Per donor, CD8 memory used one plate, CD8 naive used two, CD4 memory used three and CD4 naive used three.

Assay: immunoSEQ multiplex PCR; the TCRdb copy retains only in-frame clones and omits some. The data hold approximately 740,000 clones, with 90% to 95% observed a single time. Germline V gene data show CDR1 as KGHSH and CDR2 as LQKENI. The CDR3 consists of 21 residues. V lost 1 base to trimming and J lost 0 bases; unmatched junction nucleotides: 17. As defined, naive CD8 cells were CD45RO-negative and positively selected for CCR7, with terminally differentiated effector memory CD45RA+ cells excluded. This sequence joins TRBV18 and TRBJ1-5; 8 bases line up with TRBD1. What was sequenced was naive CD8+ T cells sorted from blood. This receptor was identified in a man under 40 in good health. Here the CDR3 DNA reads TGTGCCAGCTCACCACAGCCGGACAGGGCCACGTTTAGTCATAGCAATCAGCCCCAGCATTTT. Translated, it gives CASSPQPDRATFSHSNQPQHF.